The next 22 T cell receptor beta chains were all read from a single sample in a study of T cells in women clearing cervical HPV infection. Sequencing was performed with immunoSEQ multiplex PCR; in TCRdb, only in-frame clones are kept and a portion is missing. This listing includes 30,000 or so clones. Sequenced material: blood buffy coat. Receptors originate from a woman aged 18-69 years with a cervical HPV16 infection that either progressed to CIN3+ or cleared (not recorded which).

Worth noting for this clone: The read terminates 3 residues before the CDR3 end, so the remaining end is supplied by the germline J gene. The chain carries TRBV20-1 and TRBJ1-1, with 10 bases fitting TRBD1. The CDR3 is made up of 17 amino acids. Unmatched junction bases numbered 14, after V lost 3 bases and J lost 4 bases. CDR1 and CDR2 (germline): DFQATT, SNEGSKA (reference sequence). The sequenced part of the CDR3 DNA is TGCAGTGCTAGTTCTATTGCGGACAGGGGGGCAGGCACTGAA. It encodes CSASSIADRGAGTE. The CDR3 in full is CSASSIADRGAGTEAFF.

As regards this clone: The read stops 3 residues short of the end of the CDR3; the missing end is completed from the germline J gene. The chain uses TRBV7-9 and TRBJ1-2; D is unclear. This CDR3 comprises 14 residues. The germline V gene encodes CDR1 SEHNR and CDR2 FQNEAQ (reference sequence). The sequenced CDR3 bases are TGTGCCAGCAGCTCCCAGGCAAGTGGGTACGAC. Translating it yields CASSSQASGYD. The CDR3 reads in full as CASSSQASGYDYTF.

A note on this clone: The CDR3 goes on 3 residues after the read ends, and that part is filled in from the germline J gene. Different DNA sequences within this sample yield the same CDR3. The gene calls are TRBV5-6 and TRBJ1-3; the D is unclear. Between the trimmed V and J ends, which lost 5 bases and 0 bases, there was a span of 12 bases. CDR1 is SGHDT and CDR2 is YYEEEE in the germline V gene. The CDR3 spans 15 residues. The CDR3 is CASSSDIHSGNTIYF. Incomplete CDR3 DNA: TGTGCCAGCAGTTCCGACATCCACTCTGGAAACACC. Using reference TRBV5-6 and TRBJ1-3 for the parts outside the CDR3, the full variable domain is DAGVTQSPTHLIKTRGQQVTLRCSPKSGHDTVSWYQQALGQGPQFIFQYYEEEERQRGNFPDRFSGHQFPNYSSELNVNALLLGDSALYLCASSSDIHSGNTIYFGEGSWLTVV.

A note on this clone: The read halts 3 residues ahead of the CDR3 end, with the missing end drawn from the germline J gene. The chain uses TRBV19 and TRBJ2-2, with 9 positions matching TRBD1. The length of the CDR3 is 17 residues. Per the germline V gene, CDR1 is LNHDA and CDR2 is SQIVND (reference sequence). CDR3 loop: CASTDRGTTGANEKLFF. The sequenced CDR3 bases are TGTGCCAGTACGGACAGGGGCACCACTGGGGCTAATGAAAAG.

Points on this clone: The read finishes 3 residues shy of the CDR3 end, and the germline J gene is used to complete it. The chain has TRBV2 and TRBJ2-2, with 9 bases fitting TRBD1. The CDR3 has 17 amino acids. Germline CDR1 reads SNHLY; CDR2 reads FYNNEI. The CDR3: CASSEVGTGIYNSPLFF. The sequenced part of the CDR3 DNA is TGTGCCAGCAGTGAAGTGGGGACAGGGATCTATAATTCACCG.

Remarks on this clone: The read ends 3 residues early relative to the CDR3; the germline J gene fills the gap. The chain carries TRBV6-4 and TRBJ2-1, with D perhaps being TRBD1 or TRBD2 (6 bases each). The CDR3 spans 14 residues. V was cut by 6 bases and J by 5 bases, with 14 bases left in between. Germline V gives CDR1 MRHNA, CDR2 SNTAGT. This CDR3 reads CASRDSLADNEQFF. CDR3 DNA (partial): TGTGCCAGCAGGGACAGTTTAGCGGACAATGAG.

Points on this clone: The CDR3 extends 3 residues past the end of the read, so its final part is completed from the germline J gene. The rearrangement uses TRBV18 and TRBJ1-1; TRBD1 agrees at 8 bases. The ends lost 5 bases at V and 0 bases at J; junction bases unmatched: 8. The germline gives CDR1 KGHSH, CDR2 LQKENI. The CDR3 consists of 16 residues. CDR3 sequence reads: CASSSTGVMVNTEAFF. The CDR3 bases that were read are TGTGCCAGCTCATCGACAGGGGTTATGGTGAACACTGAA.

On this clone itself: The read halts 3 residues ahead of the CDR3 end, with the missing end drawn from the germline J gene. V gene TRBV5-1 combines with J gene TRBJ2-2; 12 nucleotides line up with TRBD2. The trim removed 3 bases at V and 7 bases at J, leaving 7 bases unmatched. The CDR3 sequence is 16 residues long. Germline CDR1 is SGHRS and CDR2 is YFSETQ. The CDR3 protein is CASSSTTSGGSGELFF. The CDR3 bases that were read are TGCGCCAGCAGCTCGACCACTAGCGGGGGGAGCGGGGAG.

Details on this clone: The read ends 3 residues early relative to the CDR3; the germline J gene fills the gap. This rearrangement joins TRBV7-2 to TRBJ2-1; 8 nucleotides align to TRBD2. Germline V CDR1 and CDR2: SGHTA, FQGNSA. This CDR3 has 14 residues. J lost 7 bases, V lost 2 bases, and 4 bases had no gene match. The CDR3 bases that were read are TGTGCCAGCAGCTTAAGGACTAGCCGGAATGAG. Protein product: CASSLRTSRNE. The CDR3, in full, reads CASSLRTSRNEQFF. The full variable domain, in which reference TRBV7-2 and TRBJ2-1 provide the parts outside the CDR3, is GAGVSQSPSNKVTEKGKDVELRCDPISGHTALYWYRQSLGQGLEFLIYFQGNSAPDKSGLPSDRFSAERTGGSVSTLTIQRTQQEDSAVYLCASSLRTSRNEQFFGPGTRLTVL.

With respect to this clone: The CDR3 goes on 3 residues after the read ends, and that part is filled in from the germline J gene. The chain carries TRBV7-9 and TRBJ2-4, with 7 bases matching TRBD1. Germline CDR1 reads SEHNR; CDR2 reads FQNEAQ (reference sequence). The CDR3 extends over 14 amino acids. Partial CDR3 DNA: TGTGCCAGCAGCTCAGGGGGAATCAGCTATGGT. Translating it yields CASSSGGISYG. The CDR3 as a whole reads CASSSGGISYGQYF.

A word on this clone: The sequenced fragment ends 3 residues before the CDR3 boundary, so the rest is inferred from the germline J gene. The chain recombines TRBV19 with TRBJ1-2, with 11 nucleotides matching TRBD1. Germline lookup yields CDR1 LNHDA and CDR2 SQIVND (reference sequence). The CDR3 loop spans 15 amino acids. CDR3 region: CASSIGDRGGNDYTF. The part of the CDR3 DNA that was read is TGTGCCAGTAGTATCGGGGACAGGGGGGGGAATGAC.

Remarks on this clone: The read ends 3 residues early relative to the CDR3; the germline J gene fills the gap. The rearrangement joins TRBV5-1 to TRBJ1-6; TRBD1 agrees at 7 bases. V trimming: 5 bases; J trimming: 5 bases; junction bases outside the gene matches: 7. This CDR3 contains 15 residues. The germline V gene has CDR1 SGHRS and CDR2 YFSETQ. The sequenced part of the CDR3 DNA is TGCGCCAGCAGTTTACGGGACAGCAATAATTCACCC. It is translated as CASSLRDSNNSP. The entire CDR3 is CASSLRDSNNSPLHF.

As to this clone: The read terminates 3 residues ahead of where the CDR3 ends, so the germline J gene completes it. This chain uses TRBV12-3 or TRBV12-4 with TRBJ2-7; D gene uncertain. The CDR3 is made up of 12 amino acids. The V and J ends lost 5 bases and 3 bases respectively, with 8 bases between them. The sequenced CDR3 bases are TGTGCCAGCAGTGAGAACAACTACGAG. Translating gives CASSENNYE. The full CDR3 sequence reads CASSENNYEQYF.

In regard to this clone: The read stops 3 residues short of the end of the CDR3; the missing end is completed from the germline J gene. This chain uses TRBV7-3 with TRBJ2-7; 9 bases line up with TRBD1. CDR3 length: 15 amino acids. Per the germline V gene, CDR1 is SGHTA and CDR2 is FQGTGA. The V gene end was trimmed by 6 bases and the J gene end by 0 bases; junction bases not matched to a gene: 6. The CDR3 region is CASSLTGGGSYEQYF. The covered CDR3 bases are TGTGCCAGCAGTTTGACAGGGGGTGGCTCCTACGAG. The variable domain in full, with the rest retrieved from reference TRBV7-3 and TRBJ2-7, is GAGVSQTPSNKVTEKGKYVELRCDPISGHTALYWYRQSLGQGPEFLIYFQGTGAADDSGLPNDRFFAVRPEGSVSTLKIQRTERGDSAVYLCASSLTGGGSYEQYFGPGTRLTVT.

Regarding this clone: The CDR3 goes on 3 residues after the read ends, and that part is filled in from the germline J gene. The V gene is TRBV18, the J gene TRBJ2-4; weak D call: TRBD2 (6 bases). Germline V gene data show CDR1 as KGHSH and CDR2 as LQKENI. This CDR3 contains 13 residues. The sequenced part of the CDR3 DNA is TGTGCCAGCTCACAAACTCTGGACTATGGT. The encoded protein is CASSQTLDYG. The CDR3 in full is CASSQTLDYGQYF.

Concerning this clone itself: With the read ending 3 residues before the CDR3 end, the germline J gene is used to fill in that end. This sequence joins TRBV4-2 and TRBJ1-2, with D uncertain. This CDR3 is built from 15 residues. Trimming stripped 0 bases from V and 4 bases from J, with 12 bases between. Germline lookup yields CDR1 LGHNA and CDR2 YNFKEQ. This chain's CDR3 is CASSQDETGLYGYTF. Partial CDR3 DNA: TGTGCCAGCAGCCAAGACGAAACTGGACTCTATGGC.

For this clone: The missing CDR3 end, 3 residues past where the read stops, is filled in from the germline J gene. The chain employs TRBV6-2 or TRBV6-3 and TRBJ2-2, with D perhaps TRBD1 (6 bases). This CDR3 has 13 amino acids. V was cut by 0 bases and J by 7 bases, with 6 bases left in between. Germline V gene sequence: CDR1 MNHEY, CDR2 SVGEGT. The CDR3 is CASSYSDSGELFF. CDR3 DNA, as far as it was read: TGTGCCAGCAGTTACTCGGACAGCGGGGAG.

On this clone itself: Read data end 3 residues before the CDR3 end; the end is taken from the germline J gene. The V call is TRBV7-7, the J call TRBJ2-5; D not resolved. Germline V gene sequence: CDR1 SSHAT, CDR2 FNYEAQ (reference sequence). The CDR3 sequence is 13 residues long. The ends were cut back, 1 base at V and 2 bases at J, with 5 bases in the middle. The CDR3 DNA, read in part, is TGTGCCAGCAGCTTAGTCCAGCAAGAGACC. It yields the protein CASSLVQQET. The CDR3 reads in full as CASSLVQQETQYF.

The chain's CDR3 is CASSPVAGSSYEQYF. The part of the CDR3 DNA that was read is TGTGCCAGCTCACCGGTAGCGGGAAGCTCCTACGAG. The chain couples TRBV18 to TRBJ2-7; 8 bases are a match to TRBD2. The read finishes 3 residues shy of the CDR3 end, and the germline J gene is used to complete it. V dropped 3 bases and J dropped 0; count of bases not matched to a gene: 4. CDR1 KGHSH and CDR2 LQKENI come from the germline V gene. The CDR3 runs 15 residues.

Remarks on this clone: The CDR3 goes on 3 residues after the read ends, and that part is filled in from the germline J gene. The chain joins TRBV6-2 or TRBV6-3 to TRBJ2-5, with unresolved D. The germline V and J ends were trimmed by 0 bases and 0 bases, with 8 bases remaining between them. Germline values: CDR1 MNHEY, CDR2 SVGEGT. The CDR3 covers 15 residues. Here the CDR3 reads CASSYSAAYQETQYF. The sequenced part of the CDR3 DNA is TGTGCCAGCAGTTACTCGGCGGCTTACCAAGAGACC.

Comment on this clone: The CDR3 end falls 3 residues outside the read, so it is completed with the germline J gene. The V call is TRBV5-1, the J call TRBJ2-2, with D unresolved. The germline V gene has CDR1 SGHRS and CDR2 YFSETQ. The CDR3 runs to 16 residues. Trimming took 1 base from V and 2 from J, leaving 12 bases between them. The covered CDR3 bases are TGCGCCAGCAGCTTGCAGTGGGCCACCAACACCGGGGAG. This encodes CASSLQWATNTGE. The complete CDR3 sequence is CASSLQWATNTGELFF.

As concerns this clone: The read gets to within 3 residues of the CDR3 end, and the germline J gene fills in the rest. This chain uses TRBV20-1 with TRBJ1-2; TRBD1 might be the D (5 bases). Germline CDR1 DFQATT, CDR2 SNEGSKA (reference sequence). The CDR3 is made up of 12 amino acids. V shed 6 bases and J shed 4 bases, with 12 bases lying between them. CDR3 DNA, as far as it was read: TGCAGTGCGAGCGACAGTCGCTATGGC. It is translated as CSASDSRYG. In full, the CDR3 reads CSASDSRYGYTF.